A single sample is the source of the 15 T cell receptor beta chains below, sequenced in a study of cytomegalovirus exposure and HLA in healthy donors. The PCR contained 60 Vbeta and 13 Jbeta primers. TCRdb's table, derived via immunoSEQ multiplex PCR, lists solely in-frame clones and lacks some. The repertoire holds more than 45,000 clones, with 72% as singletons. The sample was PBMCs. These receptors were obtained from a man aged 25-40 years in good health and CMV-seronegative.

The chain combines TRBV10-1 with TRBJ1-1; 7 bases are shared with TRBD1. With 4 bases clipped from V and 8 bases from J, the junction kept 10 bases outside the gene matches. The CDR3 sequence is 14 residues long. CDR1 and CDR2 (germline): WNHNN, SYGVQD (reference sequence). CDR3 region: CASSARDSRTEAFF. DNA of the CDR3: TGCGCCAGCAGTGCAAGGGACAGTCGGACCGAAGCTTTCTTT.

The J gene is TRBJ1-2, the V gene TRBV4-2; 10 nucleotides line up with TRBD1. J was trimmed by 7 bases and V by 8 bases; bases with no gene match: 13. The germline V gene encodes CDR1 LGHNA and CDR2 YNFKEQ. The length of the CDR3 is 15 residues. The CDR3 bases are TGTGCCAGCTCAAATCCGGGACAGGGGTTTGCTGGCTACACCTTC. Protein sequence: CASSNPGQGFAGYTF.

V is TRBV6-1 and J is TRBJ1-2; 7 bases match TRBD1. This CDR3 spans 13 amino acids. V lost 8 bases to trimming and J lost 7 bases; unmatched junction nucleotides: 10. The V gene's germline CDR1 is MNHNS and CDR2 SASEGT. Here the CDR3 DNA reads TGTGCCAGCCCCTCGGAGGGGGCGGGTGGCTACACCTTC. This translates into CASPSEGAGGYTF.

The chain carries TRBV6-1 and TRBJ2-7; 8 positions agree with TRBD1. Looked up from germline, CDR1 is MNHNS and CDR2 is SASEGT. This CDR3 region has 12 residues. Unmatched junction bases numbered 2, after V lost 4 bases and J lost 6 bases. The CDR3 DNA reads as TGTGCCAGCAGTGGGACAGGGATCGAGCAGTACTTC. It translates to CASSGTGIEQYF.

This sequence joins TRBV5-4 and TRBJ2-3; D call uncertain. CDR3 length equals 13 residues. Trimming shortened V by 6 bases and J by 2 bases, and 10 bases separated the two germline ends. From germline, CDR1 is SGHNT and CDR2 YYREEE (reference sequence). For the CDR3, the DNA is TGTGCCAGCACTTTCCAGAACACAGATACGCAGTATTTT. This encodes CASTFQNTDTQYF.

The chain is built from TRBV6-1 and TRBJ1-4, with 7 bases fitting TRBD1. The CDR3 covers 12 residues. The V and J ends lost 6 bases and 11 bases, in that order; junction bases with no gene match: 6. Germline V gene lookup returns CDR1 MNHNS and CDR2 SASEGT. The CDR3 sequence: CASRLGQLKLFF. CDR3 coding DNA: TGTGCCAGCAGACTGGGACAGCTTAAACTGTTTTTT.

This rearrangement joins TRBV7-8 to TRBJ1-2; the D is unclear. V was trimmed by 4 bases and J by 0 bases, leaving 6 bases between them. Per the germline V gene, CDR1 is SGHVS and CDR2 is FQNEAQ. This CDR3 is 13 amino acids long. The CDR3 DNA sequence: TGTGCCAGCAGCTCCGTTACTAACTATGGCTACACCTTC. The encoded protein is CASSSVTNYGYTF.

This chain links TRBV6-1 with TRBJ2-1, with 9 nucleotides matching TRBD1. The germline V gene has CDR1 MNHNS and CDR2 SASEGT. V was pared by 3 bases and J by 9 bases, with 9 bases of the junction left unmatched. The CDR3 extends over 15 amino acids. The CDR3 bases are TGTGCCAGCAGTGACCCGGGACAGGGTTACGCTGAGCAGTTCTTC. Translation gives CASSDPGQGYAEQFF.

This clone was counted a few times. The rearrangement links TRBV13 to TRBJ2-5; a possible D gene is TRBD2 (6 bases). The length of the CDR3 is 14 residues. In germline, CDR1 is PRHDT, CDR2 FYEKMQ (reference sequence). Trimming stripped 5 bases from V and 2 bases from J, with 12 bases between. CDR3 nucleotides: TGTGCCAGCAGCCGAGCGGGTCCTCAAGAGACCCAGTACTTC. Protein product: CASSRAGPQETQYF.

The V call is TRBV7-6, the J call TRBJ2-2, with D perhaps TRBD2 (5 bases). CDR1 is SGHVS and CDR2 is FNYEAQ in the germline V gene. This CDR3 is 15 amino acids long. V dropped 4 bases and J dropped 4 bases, with 13 bases sitting between them. The CDR3 DNA reads TGTGCCAGCAGCTCCTCGGGGTCCTCCACCGGGGAGCTGTTTTTT. Translated: CASSSSGSSTGELFF.

The chain is built from TRBV25-1 and TRBJ2-5, with a weak D call TRBD1 (6 bases). Trimming removed 3 bases at V and 1 base at J, with 15 bases between. The germline V gene encodes CDR1 MGHDK and CDR2 SYGVNS. This CDR3 is built from 16 residues. Here the CDR3 DNA reads TGTGCCAGCAGTGATAGTGGGGGCAGCCCCCAAGAGACCCAGTACTTC. Translating it yields CASSDSGGSPQETQYF.

This clone showed up just a few times. The chain links TRBV5-4 to TRBJ1-1; 10 nucleotides line up with TRBD1. CDR3 length: 15 amino acids. Germline V gives CDR1 SGHNT, CDR2 YYREEE (reference sequence). V trimming: 2 bases; J trimming: 5 bases; junction bases outside the gene matches: 6. CDR3 region: CASSFERQGATEAFF. DNA of the CDR3: TGTGCCAGCAGCTTCGAAAGACAGGGGGCGACTGAAGCTTTCTTT. Full variable domain (remainder filled in from reference TRBV5-4 and TRBJ1-1): ETGVTQSPTHLIKTRGQQVTLRCSSQSGHNTVSWYQQALGQGPQFIFQYYREEENGRGNFPPRFSGLQFPNYSSELNVNALELDDSALYLCASSFERQGATEAFFGQGTRLTVV.

This clone was counted only a few times. This chain links TRBV19 with TRBJ2-7; 8 bases agree with TRBD1. CDR3 length equals 14 residues. Trimming removed 4 bases from V and 1 base from J; junction bases left unmatched: 3. Germline V gene data show CDR1 as LNHDA and CDR2 as SQIVND (reference sequence). The CDR3 region is CASSRQGASYEQYF. CDR3 in DNA: TGTGCCAGTAGTAGGCAGGGGGCATCCTACGAGCAGTACTTC.

In nucleotides, the CDR3 is TGTGCCAGCAATAACGGTATGCGGGGGGAGCAGTACTTC. Translating gives CASNNGMRGEQYF. The genes are TRBV2 and TRBJ2-7; TRBD2 matches 7 bases. V lost 7 bases and J lost 7; bases outside the gene matches: 10. This CDR3 has 13 residues. The V gene's germline CDR1 is SNHLY and CDR2 FYNNEI.

The genes are TRBV21-1 and TRBJ2-7; the tabulated D call, TRBD2, remains unverified against the DNA. TRBV21-1 is recorded as a pseudogene. The CDR3 runs to 17 residues. DNA for the CDR3: TGTGCCAGCAGCTTCACAACTGAGGCGGGTGGGCCCTACGAGCAGTACTTC. Encoded protein: CASSFTTEAGGPYEQYF.